Listed here are 9 T cell receptor beta chains from one sample, sequenced in a study of T cell responses to AZD1222 COVID-19 vaccine. Clones were sequenced by immunoSEQ multiplex PCR, and TCRdb holds only the in-frame ones, with some missing. The data show 150,000 to 180,000 clones, 86% seen once. Sequenced here: peripheral blood, sampled on day 0 of MenACWY control vaccination. These receptors came from an adult in good health.

The J gene is TRBJ2-2, the V gene TRBV7-2, with a weak D call TRBD1 (5 bases). Trimming cost V 5 bases and J 2 bases, with 12 bases left between them. In germline, CDR1 is SGHTA, CDR2 FQGNSA. The CDR3 extends over 15 amino acids. CDR3 DNA sequence: TGTGCCAGCAGCCGCCCGACAGACAACACCGGGGAGCTGTTTTTT. Translation: CASSRPTDNTGELFF.

The chain employs TRBV10-2 and TRBJ2-2, with 9 nucleotides matching TRBD2. Germline CDR1 WSHSY, CDR2 SAAADI. This CDR3 has 12 residues. CDR3 sequence: CPRRGGDGELFF. The CDR3 DNA is TGCCCCCGCCGCGGGGGGGACGGGGAGCTGTTTTTT.

The V and J genes are TRBV6-6 and TRBJ2-5; D unclear. This CDR3 contains 15 residues. The V gene lost 4 bases and the J gene lost 2 bases, with 14 bases spanning the gap. CDR1 MNHNY and CDR2 SVGAGI come from the germline V gene (reference sequence). CDR3 loop: CASSSPVGRQETQYF. The CDR3 bases are TGTGCCAGCAGTTCCCCCGTCGGGCGGCAAGAGACCCAGTACTTC.

The chain is built from TRBV11-3 and TRBJ2-1; tentative D call: TRBD1 (5 bases). Trimming stripped 4 bases from V and 0 bases from J, with 10 bases between. CDR1 and CDR2 (germline): SGHNT, YENEEA. This CDR3 region has 15 residues. CDR3 region: CASSSRVSSYNEQFF. CDR3 nucleotide sequence: TGTGCCAGCAGCTCCAGGGTCAGCTCCTACAATGAGCAGTTCTTC.

The chain's CDR3 is CASSLGTSGLRGTGELFF. The CDR3 coding sequence is TGCGCCAGCAGCTTGGGGACTAGCGGGCTCAGGGGAACCGGGGAGCTGTTTTTT. The chain couples TRBV5-1 to TRBJ2-2, with TRBD2 matching over 11 bases. Trimming took 0 bases from V and 5 from J; bases not matched to a gene: 9. Germline V gene sequence: CDR1 SGHRS, CDR2 YFSETQ. The CDR3 is 18 residues long.

This clone was seen only a few times. CDR3 sequence (DNA): TGTGCCAGCAGCTCAGGGATGAACACTGAAGCTTTCTTT. Translation: CASSSGMNTEAFF. The J gene is TRBJ1-1, the V gene TRBV7-9, with D possibly TRBD1 on 5 matching bases. Trimming stripped 4 bases from V and 0 bases from J, with 6 bases between. CDR3 length equals 13 residues. CDR1 is SEHNR, CDR2 FQNEAQ, per germline (reference sequence).

The chain links TRBV3-1 (or the pseudogene TRBV3-2) to TRBJ1-1; D unresolved. V was trimmed by 7 bases and J by 3 bases, leaving 15 bases between them. This CDR3 is 14 amino acids long. Germline values: CDR1 LGHDT, CDR2 YNNKEL (reference sequence). Here the CDR3 DNA reads TGTGCCAGCAACAACCTTGGAACGGACACTGAAGCTTTCTTT. It codes for CASNNLGTDTEAFF.

The DNA for the CDR3 is TGTGCCTGGAGTGCAGGGAAGACGACCTATAATTCACCCCTCCACTTT. It encodes CAWSAGKTTYNSPLHF. This chain links TRBV30 with TRBJ1-6, with a possible D match to TRBD1 (5 bases). V was pared by 1 base and J by 2 bases, with 12 bases between. The CDR3 is 16 amino acids. Germline V gene sequence: CDR1 GTSNPN, CDR2 SVGIG (reference sequence).

The chain couples TRBV5-5 to TRBJ1-1; D uncertain. V was clipped by 1 base and J by 8 bases, with 15 bases between them. There are 14 residues in the CDR3. CDR1 and CDR2 from the germline V gene are SGHKS and YYEKEE (reference sequence). The CDR3 sequence: CASSLSSPSAEAFF. As DNA, the CDR3 is TGTGCCAGCAGCTTGTCTAGTCCCTCCGCGGAAGCTTTCTTT.